The next 25 T cell receptor beta chains were all read from a single sample in a study of CD8+ T cells in alopecia areata (dated by TCRdb to the late 2010s). The meaning of the sample's time point label: less than 30 weeks on oral tofacitinib. The treatment or condition label here, explained by the study, means: oral pan-JAK inhibitor, 5-10 mg twice daily. Receptors were amplified or captured by the immunoSEQ multiplex PCR assay. For TCR sequencing, RNA was extracted from every sample and reverse transcribed into cDNA to serve as template. TCRdb mirrors the immuneACCESS table, restricted to in-frame sequences. Some clones are absent from its copies; in checked studies, under half trace to an unresolved V gene, and the reason for the others is unknown. The sample data list about 120,000 clones, and roughly three fifths of these were observed just once. About 3.7% of the sample goes to the ten largest clones.

The sample in question was CD4+ T cells sorted from blood, obtained at week 24, from a patient treated with tofacitinib. All receptors come from a human donor with alopecia areata.

This clone was observed a handful of times. The chain recombines TRBV4-2 with TRBJ1-1; tentative D call: TRBD1 (5 bases). This CDR3 is built from 14 residues. CDR1 LGHNA and CDR2 YNFKEQ come from the germline V gene. Trimming left V 1 base short and J 4 bases short, with 10 bases between. CDR3 sequence: CASSQGGEGTEAFF. The CDR3 DNA follows: TGTGCCAGCAGCCAAGGGGGGGAGGGCACTGAAGCTTTCTTT.

This clone was seen more than once but under ten times. This chain uses TRBV29-1 with TRBJ1-5; no definite D call. Trimming shortened V by 6 bases and J by 2 bases, and 11 bases separated the two germline ends. From germline, CDR1 is SQVTM and CDR2 ANQGSEA. This CDR3 is 13 amino acids long. Here the CDR3 reads CSVTSSGNQPQHF. CDR3 sequence (DNA): TGCAGCGTAACTAGTTCGGGCAATCAGCCCCAGCATTTT.

This chain connects TRBV7-2 to TRBJ2-2, with D unclear. CDR3 length: 13 residues. The ends were cut back, 1 base at V and 7 bases at J, with 7 bases in the middle. CDR1 is SGHTA, CDR2 FQGNSA, per germline. This chain's CDR3 is CASSLVLGGELFF. The DNA for the CDR3 is TGTGCCAGCAGCTTAGTTTTGGGCGGGGAGCTGTTTTTT.

J is TRBJ2-2 and V is TRBV7-2; 8 bases align to TRBD2. The CDR3 sequence is 14 residues long. Per germline, CDR1 SGHTA and CDR2 FQGNSA. After removal of 4 bases from V and 7 bases from J, the junction contained 5 bases not matched to a gene. The CDR3 sequence: CASSSSGTSGELFF. CDR3 sequence (DNA): TGTGCCAGCAGCTCCTCCGGGACTAGCGGGGAGCTGTTTTTT.

The chain couples TRBV4-3 to TRBJ2-1; tentative D call: TRBD2 (6 bases). V lost 0 bases and J lost 7, with 10 bases in between. Per germline, CDR1 LGHNA and CDR2 YSLEER. The CDR3 is 14 amino acids. The CDR3 coding sequence is TGCGCCAGCAGCCAAGAGGCAGGGAGGAATGAGCAGTTCTTC. It yields the protein CASSQEAGRNEQFF.

The V gene is TRBV11-2, the J gene TRBJ2-7, with TRBD1 identical over 9 bases. Germline CDR1 SGHAT, CDR2 FQNNGV. The V and J ends lost 3 bases and 4 bases, in that order; junction bases with no gene match: 4. The CDR3 has 14 residues. The CDR3 protein is CASSFLGQGYEQYF. Here the CDR3 DNA reads TGTGCCAGCAGCTTCCTCGGACAGGGGTACGAGCAGTACTTC.

The sample holds a few counts of this clone. V gene TRBV2 combines with J gene TRBJ2-5, with D unclear. Germline CDR1 reads SNHLY; CDR2 reads FYNNEI. The CDR3 length is 11 residues. Trimming pared 3 bases from V and 4 bases from J, leaving 3 bases between. CDR3 amino acids: CASSDGETQYF. The CDR3 bases are TGTGCCAGCAGTGACGGAGAGACCCAGTACTTC.

J is TRBJ2-1 and V is TRBV5-1; tentatively, D is TRBD2 (7 bases). Germline V gene data show CDR1 as SGHRS and CDR2 as YFSETQ. The CDR3 has 14 residues. V was clipped by 4 bases and J by 5 bases, with 13 bases between them. The CDR3 coding sequence is TGCGCCAGCAGCCCTAGGGGGGGCAACAATGAGCAGTTCTTC. This sequence encodes CASSPRGGNNEQFF.

V usage is TRBV6-5 and J usage is TRBJ1-5; 10 nucleotides match TRBD1. V shed 3 bases and J 5 bases; nucleotides not matched to a gene: 4. This CDR3 has 15 amino acids. Germline CDR1 and CDR2: MNHEY and SVGAGI. The DNA of the CDR3 is TGTGCCAGCAGTTATTCCGGGACAGGGGATCAGCCCCAGCATTTT. Protein sequence: CASSYSGTGDQPQHF.

The chain has TRBV29-1 and TRBJ2-3; TRBD2 might be the D (5 bases). Deletions cut 2 bases from V and 0 bases from J, with 6 bases between. The CDR3 is 13 amino acids. Germline V CDR1 and CDR2: SQVTM, ANQGSEA. The CDR3: CSVEWESTDTQYF. The CDR3 nucleotides are TGCAGCGTTGAATGGGAGAGCACAGATACGCAGTATTTT.

The chain combines TRBV30 with TRBJ1-2; 7 bases agree with TRBD1. V lost 5 bases and J lost 1; bases outside the gene matches: 7. CDR1 GTSNPN and CDR2 SVGIG come from the germline V gene (reference sequence). The CDR3 is 14 amino acids. The CDR3 coding sequence is TGTGCCTGGGACAGGGTTGGGGTTAACTATGGCTACACCTTC. Its translation is CAWDRVGVNYGYTF.

This clone was seen only a few times. The sample has other DNA sequences that encode this CDR3 too. The chain uses TRBV30 and TRBJ2-5; D is undetermined. Trimming took 0 bases from V and 5 from J, leaving 4 bases between them. This CDR3 comprises 11 residues. Germline CDR1 is GTSNPN and CDR2 is SVGIG (reference sequence). The CDR3 loop is CAWSVGETQYF. For the CDR3, the DNA is TGTGCCTGGAGTGTTGGGGAGACCCAGTACTTC.

This chain joins TRBV27 and TRBJ1-1, with 12 bases matching TRBD1. This CDR3 region has 16 residues. Per germline, CDR1 MNHEY and CDR2 SMNVEV (reference sequence). The J segment lost 4 bases and the V segment lost 5 bases, leaving 8 bases of the junction unmatched. The CDR3 bases are TGTGCCAGCAGTCAGGGACAGGGGGCGCCTTTCACTGAAGCTTTCTTT. Protein product: CASSQGQGAPFTEAFF.

V and J are TRBV4-2 and TRBJ2-7, with 8 nucleotides matching TRBD1. From germline, CDR1 is LGHNA and CDR2 YNFKEQ. The CDR3 has 17 residues. Unmatched junction bases numbered 8, after V lost 1 base and J lost 0 bases. The CDR3, as DNA: TGTGCCAGCAGCCAAGTGGGGACAGGTGGGGGCTCCTACGAGCAGTACTTC. Amino acid sequence: CASSQVGTGGGSYEQYF.

The V call is TRBV15, the J call TRBJ2-5, with 7 bases identical to TRBD1. The CDR3 length is 14 residues. Germline V gene lookup returns CDR1 LNHNV and CDR2 YYDKDF (reference sequence). The V segment lost 6 bases and the J segment 5 bases; nucleotides outside the gene matches: 9. CDR3 DNA sequence: TGTGCCACCAGTAGACAAGGGGGCGGCGAGACCCAGTACTTC. Translation: CATSRQGGGETQYF. The full variable domain, completed using reference TRBV15 and TRBJ2-5, is DAMVIQNPRYQVTQFGKPVTLSCSQTLNHNVMYWYQQKSSQAPKLLFHYYDKDFNNEADTPDNFQSRRPNTSFCFLDIRSPGLGDTAMYLCATSRQGGGETQYFGPGTRLLVL.

The J gene is TRBJ2-3, the V gene TRBV2, with 11 bases lining up with TRBD2. The V segment lost 2 bases and the J segment 3 bases; nucleotides outside the gene matches: 1. CDR1 and CDR2 from the germline V gene are SNHLY and FYNNEI. CDR3 length: 15 amino acids. The CDR3 DNA sequence: TGTGCCAGCAGTGAACTAGCGGGGGGAACAGATACGCAGTATTTT. This sequence encodes CASSELAGGTDTQYF.

V is TRBV19 and J is TRBJ1-5; D is undetermined. Between the trimmed V and J ends, which lost 3 bases and 4 bases, there was a span of 7 bases. The CDR3 spans 13 residues. CDR1 is LNHDA, CDR2 SQIVND, per germline (reference sequence). CDR3 residues: CASSIRRNQPQHF. CDR3 coding DNA: TGTGCCAGTAGTATCAGGAGGAATCAGCCCCAGCATTTT.

The chain uses TRBV25-1 and TRBJ1-2; unclear D gene. This CDR3 has 11 residues. The germline V gene encodes CDR1 MGHDK and CDR2 SYGVNS. The V end was cut by 5 bases, the J end by 5 bases, with 6 bases between. The DNA for the CDR3 is TGTGCCAGCAGTCACGGATATGGCTACACCTTC. Protein product: CASSHGYGYTF.

This clone has just a few counts. V gene TRBV6-5 combines with J gene TRBJ2-2; 9 nucleotides agree with TRBD1. V dropped 6 bases and J dropped 6; count of bases not matched to a gene: 8. CDR1 and CDR2 (germline): MNHEY, SVGAGI. The CDR3 length is 15 residues. CDR3 DNA: TGTGCCAGCAGGATGGGACAGGGAACGCCCGGGGAGCTGTTTTTT. It is translated as CASRMGQGTPGELFF.

The chain is built from TRBV5-1 and TRBJ2-7, with 10 positions matching TRBD1. The CDR3 loop spans 14 amino acids. Germline CDR1 is SGHRS and CDR2 is YFSETQ. J was trimmed by 4 bases and V by 4 bases; bases with no gene match: 5. The CDR3 nucleotides are TGCGCCAGCAGCCGGGACAGGGGACGGTACGAGCAGTACTTC. Protein: CASSRDRGRYEQYF.

The chain has TRBV7-2 and TRBJ2-5; D perhaps matches TRBD1 (5 bases). V lost 5 bases to trimming and J lost 4 bases, with 17 bases between them. The CDR3 consists of 15 residues. CDR1 and CDR2 from the germline V gene are SGHTA and FQGNSA. In DNA form, the CDR3 reads TGTGCCAGCAGCCCCGCCCCCACAGGCCGAGAGACCCAGTACTTC. This translates into CASSPAPTGRETQYF. Based on the CDR3 plus reference TRBV7-2 and TRBJ2-5, the full variable domain is GAGVSQSPSNKVTEKGKDVELRCDPISGHTALYWYRQSLGQGLEFLIYFQGNSAPDKSGLPSDRFSAERTGGSVSTLTIQRTQQEDSAVYLCASSPAPTGRETQYFGPGTRLLVL.

This clone was counted a single time. The chain carries TRBV7-9 and TRBJ1-2, with 7 bases lining up with TRBD1. This CDR3 is built from 13 residues. V was pared by 7 bases and J by 7 bases, with 9 bases of the junction left unmatched. Germline-derived CDR1 and CDR2 are SEHNR and FQNEAQ (reference sequence). The CDR3 nucleotides read TGTGCCAGCACCGAGGGGGCCTTGTCTGGCTACACCTTC. It is translated as CASTEGALSGYTF.

This clone appeared a single time. The chain couples TRBV5-1 to TRBJ2-1, with 8 bases lining up with TRBD1. The CDR3 is 15 amino acids. J lost 3 bases, V lost 3 bases, and 5 bases had no gene match. CDR1 is SGHRS and CDR2 is YFSETQ in the germline V gene. The CDR3 nucleotides read TGCGCCAGCAGCTCCCCAGGGGGCCACTACAATGAGCAGTTCTTC. Residues: CASSSPGGHYNEQFF.

The chain recombines TRBV5-6 with TRBJ1-2; weak D call: TRBD1 (6 bases). CDR3 length: 14 amino acids. Germline V gene data show CDR1 as SGHDT and CDR2 as YYEEEE. Deletions cut 4 bases from V and 4 bases from J, with 14 bases between. CDR3: CASSQSGQLYGYTF. The CDR3 bases are TGTGCCAGCAGCCAATCCGGACAGCTCTATGGCTACACCTTC.

The genes are TRBV30 and TRBJ1-2; TRBD1 is a possible D gene (5 bases). Germline V lookup: CDR1 GTSNPN, CDR2 SVGIG (reference sequence). Between the trimmed V and J ends, which lost 0 bases and 6 bases, there was a span of 11 bases. The CDR3 contains 13 residues. The DNA for the CDR3 is TGTGCCTGGAGTGTACGGCAGGGCGATGGCTACACCTTC. Translating gives CAWSVRQGDGYTF.